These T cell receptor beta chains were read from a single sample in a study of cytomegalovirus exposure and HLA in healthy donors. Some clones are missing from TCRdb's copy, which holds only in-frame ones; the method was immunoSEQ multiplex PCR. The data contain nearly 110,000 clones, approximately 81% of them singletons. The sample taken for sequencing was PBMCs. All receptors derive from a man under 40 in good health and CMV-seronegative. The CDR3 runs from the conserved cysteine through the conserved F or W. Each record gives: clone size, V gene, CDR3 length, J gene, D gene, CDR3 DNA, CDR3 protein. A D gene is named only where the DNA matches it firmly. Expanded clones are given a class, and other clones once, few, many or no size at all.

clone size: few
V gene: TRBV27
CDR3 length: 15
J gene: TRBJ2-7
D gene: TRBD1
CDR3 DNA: TGTGCCAGCAGTCCCCTCGGGACAGGTCGTCGGGAGCAGTACTTC
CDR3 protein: CASSPLGTGRREQYF

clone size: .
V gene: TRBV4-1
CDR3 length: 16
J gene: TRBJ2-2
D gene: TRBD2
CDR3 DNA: TGCGCCAGCAGCCACGTTAGCGGGAGGAACACCGGGGAGCTGTTTTTT
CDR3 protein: CASSHVSGRNTGELFF

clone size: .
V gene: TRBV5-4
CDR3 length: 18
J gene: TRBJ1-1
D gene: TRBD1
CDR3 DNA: TGTGCCAGCAGCTCCGCCTCTGACAGGGCTGGAGGTAACACTGAAGCTTTCTTT
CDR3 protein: CASSSASDRAGGNTEAFF

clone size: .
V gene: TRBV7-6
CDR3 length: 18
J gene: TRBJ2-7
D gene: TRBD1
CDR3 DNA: TGTGCCAGCAGCTTCCTTGCTTTCCGAGACAGGGATCCTTACGAGCAGTACTTC
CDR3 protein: CASSFLAFRDRDPYEQYF

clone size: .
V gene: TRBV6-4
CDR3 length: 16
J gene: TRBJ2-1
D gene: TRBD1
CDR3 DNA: TGTGCCAGCAGTGACTCAGGGGACAGGGGGCAGGGTGAGCAGTTCTTC
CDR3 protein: CASSDSGDRGQGEQFF

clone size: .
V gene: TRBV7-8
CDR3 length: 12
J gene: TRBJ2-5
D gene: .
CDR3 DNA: TGTGCCAGCAGCTTTATTGAAGAGACCCAGTACTTC
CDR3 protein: CASSFIEETQYF

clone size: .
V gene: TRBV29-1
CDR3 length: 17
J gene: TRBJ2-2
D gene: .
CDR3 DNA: TGCAGCGGAAAACGGGGGATGGTATTGTCCGTCGCCGGGGAGCTGTTTTTT
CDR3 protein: CSGKRGMVLSVAGELFF

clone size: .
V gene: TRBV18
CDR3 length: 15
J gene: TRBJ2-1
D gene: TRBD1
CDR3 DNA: TGTGCCAGCTCGCTAACCGGGACAGGGGCCAATGAGCAGTTCTTC
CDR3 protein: CASSLTGTGANEQFF

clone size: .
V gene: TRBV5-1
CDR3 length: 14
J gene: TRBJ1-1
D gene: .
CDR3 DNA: TGCGCCAGCAGCGTGGGCCACAGGGACACTGAAGCTTTCTTT
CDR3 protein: CASSVGHRDTEAFF

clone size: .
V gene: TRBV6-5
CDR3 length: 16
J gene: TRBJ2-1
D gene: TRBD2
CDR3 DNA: TGTGCCAGCAGTTACCCCCGCGGGGGAGGTTACAATGAGCAGTTCTTC
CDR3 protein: CASSYPRGGGYNEQFF

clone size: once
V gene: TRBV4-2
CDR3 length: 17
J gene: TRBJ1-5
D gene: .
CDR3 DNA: TGTGCCAGCAGCCAACTCAGCGGGAGTTATAGCAATCAGCCCCAGCATTTT
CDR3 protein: CASSQLSGSYSNQPQHF

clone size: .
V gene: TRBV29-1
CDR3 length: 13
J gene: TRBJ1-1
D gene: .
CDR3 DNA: TGCAGCGTTGCAGGTGCCGGGAACACTGAAGCTTTCTTT
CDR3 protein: CSVAGAGNTEAFF

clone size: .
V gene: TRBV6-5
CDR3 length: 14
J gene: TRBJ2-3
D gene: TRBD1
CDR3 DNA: TGTGCCAGCAGTTTGGACAGGGGGCCAGATACGCAGTATTTT
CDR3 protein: CASSLDRGPDTQYF

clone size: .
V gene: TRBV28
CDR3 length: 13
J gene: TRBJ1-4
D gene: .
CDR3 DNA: TGTGCCAGTAACTCGGGGGTTGGAGAAAAACTGTTTTTT
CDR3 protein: CASNSGVGEKLFF

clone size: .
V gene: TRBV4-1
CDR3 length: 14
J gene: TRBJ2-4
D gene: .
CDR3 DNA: TGCGCCAGCAGTGAGGGTATGGCCAAAAACATTCAGTACTTC
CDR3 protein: CASSEGMAKNIQYF

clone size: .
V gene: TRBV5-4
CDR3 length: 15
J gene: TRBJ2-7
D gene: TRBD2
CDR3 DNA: TGTGCCAGCAGCTTGGAACTAGCGGGAGCACGCGAGCAGTACTTC
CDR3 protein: CASSLELAGAREQYF

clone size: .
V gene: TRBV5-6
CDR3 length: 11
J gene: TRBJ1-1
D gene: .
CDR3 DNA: TGTGCCAGCGGCCCGGGGGGGGGAGCTTTCTTT
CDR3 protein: CASGPGGGAFF

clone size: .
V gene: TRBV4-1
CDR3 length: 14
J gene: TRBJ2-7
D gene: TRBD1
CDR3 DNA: TGCGCCAGCAGCCACGGACAGGGCTTCTACGAGCAGTACTTC
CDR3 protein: CASSHGQGFYEQYF

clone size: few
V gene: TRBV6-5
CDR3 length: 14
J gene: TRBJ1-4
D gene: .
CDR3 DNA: TGTGCCAGCAGTCCGGTGACACATAATGAAAAACTGTTTTTT
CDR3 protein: CASSPVTHNEKLFF

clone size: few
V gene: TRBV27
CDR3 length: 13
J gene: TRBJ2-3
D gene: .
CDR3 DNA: TGTGCCAGCAGTCAAACCGGGGTAGGCACGCAGTATTTT
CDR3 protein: CASSQTGVGTQYF

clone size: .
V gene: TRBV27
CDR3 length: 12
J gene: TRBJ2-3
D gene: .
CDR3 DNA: TGTGCCAGCAGTTTCCTAGGCCGAAAGGTGGATTTT
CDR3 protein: CASSFLGRKVDF

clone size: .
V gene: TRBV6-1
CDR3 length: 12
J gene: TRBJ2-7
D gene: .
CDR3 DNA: TGTGCCAGCAGAGGACATACCTACGAGCAGTACTTC
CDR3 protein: CASRGHTYEQYF

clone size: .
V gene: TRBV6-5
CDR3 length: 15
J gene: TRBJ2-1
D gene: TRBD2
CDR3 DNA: TGTGCCAGCAGTGGGGTTGGAGCGGGGGACAATGAGCAGTTCTTC
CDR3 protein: CASSGVGAGDNEQFF

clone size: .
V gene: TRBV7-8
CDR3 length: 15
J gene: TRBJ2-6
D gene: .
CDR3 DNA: TGTGCCAGCAGCTTAGGGGGGCCTGGGGCCAACGTCCTGACTTTC
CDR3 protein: CASSLGGPGANVLTF

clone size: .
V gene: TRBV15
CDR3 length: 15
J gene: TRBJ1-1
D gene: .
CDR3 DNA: TGTGCCACCAGCCGAGCCCCAGGGACTAACACTGAAGCTTTCTTT
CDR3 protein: CATSRAPGTNTEAFF

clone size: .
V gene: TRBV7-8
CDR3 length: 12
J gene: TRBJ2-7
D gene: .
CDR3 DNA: TGTGCCAGCAGCCTCCCGACAAGGCGGCAGTACTTC
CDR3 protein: CASSLPTRRQYF